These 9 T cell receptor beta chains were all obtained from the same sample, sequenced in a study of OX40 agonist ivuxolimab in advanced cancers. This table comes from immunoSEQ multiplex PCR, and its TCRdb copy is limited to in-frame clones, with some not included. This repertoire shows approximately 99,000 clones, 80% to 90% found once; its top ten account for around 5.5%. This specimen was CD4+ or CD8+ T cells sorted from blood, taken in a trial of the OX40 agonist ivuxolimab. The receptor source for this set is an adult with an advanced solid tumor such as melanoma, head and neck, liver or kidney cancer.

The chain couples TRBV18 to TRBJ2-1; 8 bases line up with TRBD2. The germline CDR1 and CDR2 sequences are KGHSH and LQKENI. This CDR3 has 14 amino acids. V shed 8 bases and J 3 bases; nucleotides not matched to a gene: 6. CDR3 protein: CASRAGGVYNEQFF. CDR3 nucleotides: TGTGCCAGCCGTGCGGGAGGAGTCTACAATGAGCAGTTCTTC. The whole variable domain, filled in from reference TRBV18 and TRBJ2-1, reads NAGVMQNPRHLVRRRGQEARLRCSPMKGHSHVYWYRQLPEEGLKFMVYLQKENIIDESGMPKERFSAEFPKEGPSILRIQQVVRGDSAAYFCASRAGGVYNEQFFGPGTRLTVL.

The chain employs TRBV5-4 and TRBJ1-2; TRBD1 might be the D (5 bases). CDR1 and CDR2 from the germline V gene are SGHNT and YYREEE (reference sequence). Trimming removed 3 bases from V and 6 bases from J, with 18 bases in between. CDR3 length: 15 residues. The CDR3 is CASSSEIGDSHGYTF. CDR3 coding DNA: TGTGCCAGCAGCTCGGAAATAGGGGACTCCCATGGCTACACCTTC.

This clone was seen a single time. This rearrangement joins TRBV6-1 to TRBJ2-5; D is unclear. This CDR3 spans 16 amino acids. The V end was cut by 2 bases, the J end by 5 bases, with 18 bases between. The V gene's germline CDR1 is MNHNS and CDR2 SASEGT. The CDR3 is CASSETVGRARETQYF. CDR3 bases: TGTGCCAGCAGTGAAACAGTGGGCCGAGCCCGGGAGACCCAGTACTTC.

Here the CDR3 reads CASSLGGGTEAFF. CDR3 DNA: TGTGCCAGCAGTCTTGGGGGAGGGACTGAAGCTTTCTTT. This chain joins TRBV7-8 and TRBJ1-1; tentative D call: TRBD1 (5 bases). There are 13 residues in the CDR3. V lost 6 bases and J lost 5, with 13 bases in between. Germline V gene data show CDR1 as SGHVS and CDR2 as FQNEAQ.

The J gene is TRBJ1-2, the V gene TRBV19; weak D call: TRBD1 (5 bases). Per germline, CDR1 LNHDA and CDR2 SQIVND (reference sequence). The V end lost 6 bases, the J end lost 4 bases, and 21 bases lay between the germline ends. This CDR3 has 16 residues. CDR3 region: CASSSVGVDKSYGYTF. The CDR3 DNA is TGTGCCAGTAGCTCCGTGGGGGTTGACAAAAGCTATGGCTACACCTTC.

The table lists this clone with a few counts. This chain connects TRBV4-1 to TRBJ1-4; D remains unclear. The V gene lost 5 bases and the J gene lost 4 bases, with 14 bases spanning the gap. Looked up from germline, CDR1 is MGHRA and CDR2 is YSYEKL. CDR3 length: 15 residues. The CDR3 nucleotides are TGCGCCAGCAGCAACGGAAATGGCCTTAATGAAAAACTGTTTTTT. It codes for CASSNGNGLNEKLFF.

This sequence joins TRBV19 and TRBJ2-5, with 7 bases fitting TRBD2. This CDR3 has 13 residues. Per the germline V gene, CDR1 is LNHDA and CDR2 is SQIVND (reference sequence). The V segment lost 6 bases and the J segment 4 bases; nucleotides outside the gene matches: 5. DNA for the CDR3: TGTGCCAGTAGAGAATCTAGCGGAGAGACCCAGTACTTC. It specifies CASRESSGETQYF.

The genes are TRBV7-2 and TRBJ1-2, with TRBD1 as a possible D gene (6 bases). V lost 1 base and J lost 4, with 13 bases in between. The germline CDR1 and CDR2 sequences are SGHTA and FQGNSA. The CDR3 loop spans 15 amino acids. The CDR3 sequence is CASSLESQGRYGYTF. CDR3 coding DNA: TGTGCCAGCAGCTTAGAGTCACAGGGCCGCTATGGCTACACCTTC.

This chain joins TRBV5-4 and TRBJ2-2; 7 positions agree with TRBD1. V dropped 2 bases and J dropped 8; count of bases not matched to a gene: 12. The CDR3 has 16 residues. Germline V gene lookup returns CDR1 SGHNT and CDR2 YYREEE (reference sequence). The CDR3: CASSLGGSFNAGELFF. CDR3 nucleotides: TGTGCCAGCAGCTTAGGGGGCAGCTTTAATGCTGGGGAGCTGTTTTTT.